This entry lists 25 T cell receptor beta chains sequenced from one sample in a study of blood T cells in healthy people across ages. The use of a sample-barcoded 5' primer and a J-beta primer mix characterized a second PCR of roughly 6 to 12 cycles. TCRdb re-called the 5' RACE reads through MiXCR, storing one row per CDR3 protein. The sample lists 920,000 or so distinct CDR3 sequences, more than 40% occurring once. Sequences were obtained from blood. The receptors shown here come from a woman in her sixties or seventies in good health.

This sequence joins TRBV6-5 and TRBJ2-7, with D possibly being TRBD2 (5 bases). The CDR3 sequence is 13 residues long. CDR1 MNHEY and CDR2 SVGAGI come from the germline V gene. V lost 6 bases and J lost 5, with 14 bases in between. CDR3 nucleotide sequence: TGTGCCAGCAGACGTAGGGAGTTCAACGAGCAGTACTTC. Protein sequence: CASRRREFNEQYF.

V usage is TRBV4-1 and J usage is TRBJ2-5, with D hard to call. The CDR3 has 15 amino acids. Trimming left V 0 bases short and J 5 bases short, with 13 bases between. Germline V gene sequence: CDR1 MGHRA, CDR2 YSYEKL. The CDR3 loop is CASSQDAEQRETQYF. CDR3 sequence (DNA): TGCGCCAGCAGCCAAGATGCGGAGCAAAGGGAGACCCAGTACTTC.

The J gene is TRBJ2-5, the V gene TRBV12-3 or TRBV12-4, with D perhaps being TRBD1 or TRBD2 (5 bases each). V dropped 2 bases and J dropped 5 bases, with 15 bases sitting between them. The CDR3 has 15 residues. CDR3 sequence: CASSLQSRGGETQYF. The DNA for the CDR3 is TGTGCCAGCAGTTTACAATCGAGGGGCGGGGAGACCCAGTACTTC.

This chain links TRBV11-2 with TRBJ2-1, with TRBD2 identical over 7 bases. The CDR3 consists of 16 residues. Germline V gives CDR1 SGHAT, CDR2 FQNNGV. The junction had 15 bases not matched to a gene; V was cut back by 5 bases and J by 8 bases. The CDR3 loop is CASSAGRGLRFDEQFF. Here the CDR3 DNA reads TGTGCCAGCAGCGCAGGGAGGGGACTCCGGTTCGATGAGCAGTTCTTC.

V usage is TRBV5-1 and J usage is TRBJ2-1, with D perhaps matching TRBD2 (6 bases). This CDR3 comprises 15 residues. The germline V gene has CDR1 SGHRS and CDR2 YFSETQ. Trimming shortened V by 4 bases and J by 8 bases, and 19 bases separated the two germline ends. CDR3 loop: CASSRTTTAVDEQFF. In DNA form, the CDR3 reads TGCGCCAGCAGCCGGACTACGACCGCTGTGGATGAGCAGTTCTTC.

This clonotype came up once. For the CDR3, the DNA is TGTGCCACCAGTCCCGGGACTAGCGGGACAGATACGCAGTATTTT. This codes for CATSPGTSGTDTQYF. V usage is TRBV15 and J usage is TRBJ2-3; 12 positions match TRBD2. With 6 bases clipped from V and 3 bases from J, the junction kept 4 bases outside the gene matches. The CDR3 totals 15 residues. The V gene's germline CDR1 is LNHNV and CDR2 YYDKDF (reference sequence).

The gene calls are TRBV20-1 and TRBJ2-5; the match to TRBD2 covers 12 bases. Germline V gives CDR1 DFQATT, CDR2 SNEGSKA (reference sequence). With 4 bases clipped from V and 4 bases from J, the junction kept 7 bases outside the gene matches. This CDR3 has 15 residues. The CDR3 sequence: CSATTSGSVRETQYF. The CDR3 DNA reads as TGCAGTGCTACGACTAGCGGGAGTGTTCGAGAGACCCAGTACTTC.

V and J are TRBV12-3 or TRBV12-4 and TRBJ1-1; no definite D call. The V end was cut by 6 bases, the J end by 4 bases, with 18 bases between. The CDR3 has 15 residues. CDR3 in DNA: TGTGCCAGCAGCTCAGGTGGGAAAGGTGGCACTGAAGCTTTCTTT. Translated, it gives CASSSGGKGGTEAFF.

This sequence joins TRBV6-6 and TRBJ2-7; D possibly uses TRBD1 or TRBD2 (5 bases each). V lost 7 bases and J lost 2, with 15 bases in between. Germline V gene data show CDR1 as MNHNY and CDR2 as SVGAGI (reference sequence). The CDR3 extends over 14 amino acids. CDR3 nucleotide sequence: TGTGCCAGCACACTTAGGGACCAAACCTACGAGCAGTACTTC. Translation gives CASTLRDQTYEQYF.

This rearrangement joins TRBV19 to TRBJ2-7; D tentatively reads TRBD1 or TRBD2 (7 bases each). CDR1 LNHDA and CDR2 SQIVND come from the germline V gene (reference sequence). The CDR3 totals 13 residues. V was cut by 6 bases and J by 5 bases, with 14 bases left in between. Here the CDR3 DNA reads TGTGCCAGTAGAGGGGAGGGGGCCCACGAGCAGTACTTC. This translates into CASRGEGAHEQYF.

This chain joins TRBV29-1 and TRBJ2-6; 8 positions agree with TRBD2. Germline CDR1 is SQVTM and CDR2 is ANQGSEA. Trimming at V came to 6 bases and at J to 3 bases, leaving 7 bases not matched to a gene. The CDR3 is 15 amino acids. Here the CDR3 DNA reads TGCAGCGTCCCTCGGGGGGGGCGTGGGGCCAACGTCCTGACTTTC. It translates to CSVPRGGRGANVLTF. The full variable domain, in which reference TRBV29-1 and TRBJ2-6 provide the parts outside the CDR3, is SAVISQKPSRDICQRGTSLTIQCQVDSQVTMMFWYRQQPGQSLTLIATANQGSEATYESGFVIDKFPISRPNLTFSTLTVSNMSPEDSSIYLCSVPRGGRGANVLTFGAGSRLTVL.

CDR3 nucleotides: TGTGCCAGCAGGGAGGGGGGACAGGGCTATAGCAATCAGCCCCAGCATTTT. Protein sequence: CASREGGQGYSNQPQHF. The chain has TRBV28 and TRBJ1-5, with 9 bases identical to TRBD1. Germline lookup yields CDR1 MDHEN and CDR2 SYDVKM. J gave up 0 bases and V 6 bases, and 9 bases lay outside the gene matches. The CDR3 loop spans 17 amino acids. The full variable domain, its missing parts supplied by reference TRBV28 and TRBJ1-5, is DVKVTQSSRYLVKRTGEKVFLECVQDMDHENMFWYRQDPGLGLRLIYFSYDVKMKEKGDIPEGYSVSREKKERFSLILESASTNQTSMYLCASREGGQGYSNQPQHFGDGTRLSIL.

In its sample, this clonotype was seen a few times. This CDR3 is CASSGEITGETQYF. CDR3 in DNA: TGCGCCAGCAGTGGGGAGATAACCGGAGAGACCCAGTACTTC. The genes are TRBV10-1 and TRBJ2-5, with TRBD2 as a possible D gene (5 bases). The CDR3 consists of 14 residues. Germline CDR1 is WNHNN and CDR2 is SYGVQD (reference sequence). Trimming took 4 bases from V and 4 from J, leaving 13 bases between them.

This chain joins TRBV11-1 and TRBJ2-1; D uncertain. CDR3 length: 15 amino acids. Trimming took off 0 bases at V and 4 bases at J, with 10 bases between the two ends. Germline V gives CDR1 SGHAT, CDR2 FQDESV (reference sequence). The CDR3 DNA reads TGTGCCAGCAGCTTAGCGGATGGGAAGTACAATGAGCAGTTCTTC. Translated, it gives CASSLADGKYNEQFF.

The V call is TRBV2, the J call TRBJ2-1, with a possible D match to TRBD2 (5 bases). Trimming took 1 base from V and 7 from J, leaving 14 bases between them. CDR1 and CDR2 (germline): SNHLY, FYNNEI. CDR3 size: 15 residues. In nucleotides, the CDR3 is TGTGCCAGCAGTGAAGGGCGGGCCGGCGGGAATGAGCAGTTCTTC. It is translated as CASSEGRAGGNEQFF.

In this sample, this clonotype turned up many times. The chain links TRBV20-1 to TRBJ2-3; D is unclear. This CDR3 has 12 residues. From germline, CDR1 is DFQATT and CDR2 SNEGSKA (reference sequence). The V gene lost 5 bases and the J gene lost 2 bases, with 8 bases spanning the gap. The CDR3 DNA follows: TGCAGTGCTGAAACAAACACAGATACGCAGTATTTT. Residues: CSAETNTDTQYF.

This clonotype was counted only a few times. The chain's CDR3 is CASSDMGQGTYEQYF. CDR3 coding DNA: TGTGCCAGCTCGGACATGGGACAGGGGACCTACGAGCAGTACTTC. The chain recombines TRBV18 with TRBJ2-7; 10 bases agree with TRBD1. Germline V gene lookup returns CDR1 KGHSH and CDR2 LQKENI. The CDR3 consists of 15 residues. Trimming removed 6 bases from V and 2 bases from J; junction bases left unmatched: 7.

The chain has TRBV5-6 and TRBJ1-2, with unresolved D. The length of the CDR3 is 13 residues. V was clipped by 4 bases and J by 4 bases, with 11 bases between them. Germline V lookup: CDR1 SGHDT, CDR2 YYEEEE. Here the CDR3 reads CASSPRSSYGYTF. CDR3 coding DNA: TGTGCCAGCAGCCCGAGGTCGTCCTATGGCTACACCTTC.

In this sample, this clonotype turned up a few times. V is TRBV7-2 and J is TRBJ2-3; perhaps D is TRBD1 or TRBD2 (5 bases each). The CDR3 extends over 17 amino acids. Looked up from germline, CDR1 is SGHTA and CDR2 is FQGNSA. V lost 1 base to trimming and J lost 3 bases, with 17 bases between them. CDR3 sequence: CASSLGLSSWGTDTQYF. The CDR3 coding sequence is TGTGCCAGCAGCTTAGGACTTTCGTCCTGGGGGACAGATACGCAGTATTTT.

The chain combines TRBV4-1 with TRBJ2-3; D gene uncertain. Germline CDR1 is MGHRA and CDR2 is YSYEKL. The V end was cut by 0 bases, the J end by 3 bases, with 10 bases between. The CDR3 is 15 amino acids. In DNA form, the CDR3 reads TGCGCCAGCAGCCAAGATCCTGGGCGGACAGATACGCAGTATTTT. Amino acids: CASSQDPGRTDTQYF.

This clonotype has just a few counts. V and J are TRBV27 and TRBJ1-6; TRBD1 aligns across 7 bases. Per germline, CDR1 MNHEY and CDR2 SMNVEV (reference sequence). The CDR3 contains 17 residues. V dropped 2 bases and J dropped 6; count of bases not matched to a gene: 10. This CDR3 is CASSLNGWGQINSPLHF. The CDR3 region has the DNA TGTGCCAGCAGTTTAAATGGGTGGGGACAGATTAATTCACCCCTCCACTTT.

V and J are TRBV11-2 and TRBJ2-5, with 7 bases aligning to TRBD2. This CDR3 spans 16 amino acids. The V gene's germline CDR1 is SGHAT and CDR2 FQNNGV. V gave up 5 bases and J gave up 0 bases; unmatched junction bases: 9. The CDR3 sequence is CASSPLGAGNQETQYF. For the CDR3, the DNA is TGTGCCAGCAGCCCCCTGGGAGCGGGGAACCAAGAGACCCAGTACTTC.

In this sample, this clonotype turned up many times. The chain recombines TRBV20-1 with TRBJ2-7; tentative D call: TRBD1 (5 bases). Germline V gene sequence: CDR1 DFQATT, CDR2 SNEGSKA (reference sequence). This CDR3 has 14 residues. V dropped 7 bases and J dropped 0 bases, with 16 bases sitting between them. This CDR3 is CSVSQGSNSYEQYF. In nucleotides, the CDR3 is TGCAGTGTCTCGCAGGGTTCTAACTCCTACGAGCAGTACTTC.

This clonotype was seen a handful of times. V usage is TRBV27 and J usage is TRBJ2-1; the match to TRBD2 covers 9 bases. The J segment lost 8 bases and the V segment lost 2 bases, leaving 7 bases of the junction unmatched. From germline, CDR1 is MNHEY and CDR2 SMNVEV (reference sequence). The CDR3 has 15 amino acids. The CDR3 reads CASSLKRGRVDEQFF. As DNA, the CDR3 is TGTGCCAGCAGTTTAAAACGCGGGAGGGTCGATGAGCAGTTCTTC.

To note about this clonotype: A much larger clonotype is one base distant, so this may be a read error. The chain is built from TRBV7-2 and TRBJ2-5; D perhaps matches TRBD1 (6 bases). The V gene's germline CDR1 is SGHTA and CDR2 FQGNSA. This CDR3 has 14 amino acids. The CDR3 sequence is CAGSDPGQVETQYF. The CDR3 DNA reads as TGTGCCGGCAGCGATCCGGGACAAGTCGAGACCCAGTACTTC.